The 5 T cell receptor beta chains below come from one sample, sequenced in a study of breast tumors, draining lymph nodes, adjacent tissues. TCRdb reprocessed the multiplex PCR reads with MiXCR, giving one entry per CDR3 protein. The data hold under 85,000 distinct CDR3 sequences, with approximately 19% observed a single time. Axillary draining lymph nodes of breast cancer patients supplied the node samples. The sequencing input was axillary lymph node tissue. These receptor sequences come from a female donor with breast cancer. Some clones in this sample may be carry-over from other donors' samples.

This clonotype was found many times. V and J are TRBV7-9 and TRBJ2-7; TRBD1 matches at 12 bases. V trimming: 5 bases; J trimming: 6 bases; junction bases outside the gene matches: 5. Germline V gives CDR1 SEHNR, CDR2 FQNEAQ (reference sequence). CDR3 length equals 14 residues. The CDR3 nucleotides read TGTGCCAGCAGCCCCGGGACAGGGGGCTTCGAGCAGTACTTC. Translated: CASSPGTGGFEQYF. Complete variable domain (other parts from reference TRBV7-9 and TRBJ2-7): DTGVSQNPRHKITKRGQNVTFRCDPISEHNRLYWYRQTLGQGPEFLTYFQNEAQLEKSRLLSDRFSAERPKGSFSTLEIQRTEQGDSAMYLCASSPGTGGFEQYFGPGTRLTVT.

This clonotype showed up many times. The V and J genes are TRBV7-8 and TRBJ1-6; D possibly corresponds to TRBD1 (5 bases). This CDR3 region has 14 residues. CDR1 and CDR2 (germline): SGHVS, FQNEAQ. The V and J ends lost 7 bases and 4 bases respectively, with 11 bases between them. The CDR3 coding sequence is TGTGCCAGCACCGCGGGACGGTATAATTCACCCCTCCACTTT. Its protein product is CASTAGRYNSPLHF.

This clonotype was counted many times. V usage is TRBV7-2 and J usage is TRBJ1-4; 9 nucleotides line up with TRBD1. The CDR3 runs to 14 residues. The junction had 6 bases not matched to a gene; V was cut back by 5 bases and J by 8 bases. From germline, CDR1 is SGHTA and CDR2 FQGNSA. Here the CDR3 DNA reads TGTGCCAGCAGCCGAGGACAGGGGTGGGAAAAACTGTTTTTT. As protein: CASSRGQGWEKLFF.

This clonotype was counted only a few times. One base away lies a much larger clone, so this may be a sequencing read error. V is TRBV29-1 and J is TRBJ2-1; D unresolved. The CDR3 length is 13 residues. CDR1 and CDR2 from the germline V gene are SQVTM and ANQGSEA. The CDR3 nucleotides read TGCGGCGTTCGTCTGAGCTCCTACAATGAGCAGTTCTTC. It yields the protein CGVRLSSYNEQFF.

This clonotype was observed a few times. The chain has TRBV27 and TRBJ1-2; tentative D call: TRBD1 (5 bases). The V gene's germline CDR1 is MNHEY and CDR2 SMNVEV (reference sequence). The CDR3 consists of 14 residues. Trimming removed 4 bases at V and 8 bases at J, with 17 bases between. CDR3 amino acids: CASSSPGRSTGYTF. The CDR3 DNA follows: TGTGCCAGCAGTTCTCCGGGACGGTCGACCGGCTACACCTTC.